This TCR beta chain was recorded in a study of vaccination and CD4 T cells after COVID-19. Study details: A median of around 110 days (range 35 to 161) separated diagnosis from post-COVID sampling. The cells in question were stimulated using overlapping spike peptides derived from SARS-CoV-2, HCoV-NL63, HCoV-OC43 and HCoV-229E.

Trimming shortened V by 4 bases and J by 4 bases, and 19 bases separated the two germline ends. In germline, CDR1 is MNHEY, CDR2 SVGAGI. The CDR3 extends over 16 amino acids. Treatment defined: approximately 9-day PBMC culture with coronavirus spike peptide pools or control peptides (ViraFEST assay). Oncomine TCR Beta short-read sequencing was applied to DNA from cultured CD4+ T cells. TCRdb re-derived calls from the PCR reads in MiXCR, one entry per CDR3 protein. Of about 12,000 distinct CDR3 sequences detected, 20% appear once; the ten largest clones hold approximately 12%. Comments on this clonotype: Its matching antigen is unknown.

This receptor was identified in a human donor who received a COVID-19 vaccine. The V gene is TRBV6-5, the J gene TRBJ2-5; D is perhaps TRBD2 (6 bases). The sequencing used CD4+ T cells from blood, cultured in vitro, collected before SARS-CoV-2 vaccination. The CDR3 DNA is TGTGCCAGCAGTTTCCGCGGAGGGATTGGAGGAGAGACCCAGTACTTC. Translated: CASSFRGGIGGETQYF.